This is a list of T cell receptor beta chains from one sample in a study of identical twins. TCRdb ran MiXCR on the 5' RACE reads and lists one entry per CDR3 protein. The sample consists of about 460,000 distinct CDR3 sequences, 14% of them appearing once. These same data were also listed under a study on yellow fever vaccine responses in identical twins.

Sequenced material: CD4+ T cells sorted from blood. The receptors here all came from a woman aged 18-35 years in good health. The CDR3 runs from the conserved cysteine through the conserved F or W. Fields, in order: D gene, J gene, V gene, clone size, CDR3 protein, CDR3 DNA. The D gene is left open where the match is weak. A clone size is listed for some rows: how often the clone was seen (once, few, many), or a class if it is expanded.

TRBD1 TRBJ1-1 TRBV7-3 NA CASSGQGACVFNTEAFF TGTGCCAGCTCCGGACAGGGGGCTTGTGTATTTAACACTGAAGCTTTCTTT
NA TRBJ2-1 TRBV20-1 NA CSARDSTRDRNEQFF TGCAGTGCTAGAGATTCGACTCGGGACCGCAATGAGCAGTTCTTC
TRBD1 TRBJ1-5 TRBV12-3/TRBV12-4 many CASSLQGGRQPQHF TGTGCCAGCAGTCTACAGGGGGGACGTCAGCCCCAGCATTTT
TRBD2 TRBJ2-5 TRBV5-6 few CASSSQLAGGYETQYF TGTGCCAGCAGCTCCCAACTAGCGGGGGGCTATGAGACCCAGTACTTC
TRBD2 TRBJ2-3 TRBV10-3 many CAISERGGTDTQYF TGTGCCATCAGTGAGCGGGGGGGCACAGATACGCAGTATTTT
NA TRBJ2-2 TRBV12-3/TRBV12-4 many CASSASVDLTNTGELFF TGTGCCAGCAGCGCTAGCGTAGACCTTACAAACACCGGGGAGCTGTTTTTT
TRBD2 TRBJ2-7 TRBV29-1 many CSVGASGSSVEQYF TGCAGCGTTGGGGCTAGCGGGAGTTCAGTCGAGCAGTACTTC
NA TRBJ1-5 TRBV12-3/TRBV12-4 NA CASTSRDGLFPQHF TGTGCCAGCACCTCCCGGGACGGCCTTTTCCCCCAGCATTTT
NA TRBJ2-1 TRBV4-3 few CASSPGQGSLSEQFF TGCGCCAGCAGCCCTGGCCAGGGAAGTTTAAGCGAGCAGTTCTTC
NA TRBJ1-1 TRBV7-2 NA CASSLRDEAFF TGTGCCAGCAGCTTGAGGGATGAAGCTTTCTTT
TRBD2 TRBJ2-1 TRBV11-1 few CASSLAARPLAGENEQFF TGTGCCAGCAGCTTAGCCGCCAGGCCCCTAGCGGGAGAGAATGAGCAGTTCTTC
TRBD1 TRBJ2-7 TRBV2 few CASSDGTGTYEQYF TGTGCCAGCAGCGACGGGACAGGAACCTACGAGCAGTACTTC
NA TRBJ1-2 TRBV4-2 few CASSQDRRTVYGYTF TGTGCCAGCAGCCAAGATCGGCGGACAGTCTATGGCTACACCTTC
TRBD2 TRBJ2-1 TRBV7-8 NA CASSLGLAGGNGIF TGTGCCAGCAGCTTAGGACTAGCGGGAGGAAACGGAATCTTC
NA TRBJ2-5 TRBV20-1 NA CSGGTQYF TGCAGTGGGGGAACCCAGTACTTC
NA TRBJ2-7 TRBV20-1 few CSARVASYEQYF TGCAGTGCTAGAGTGGCTTCCTACGAGCAGTACTTC
NA TRBJ1-3 TRBV2 NA CASRGDRSSGNTIYF TGTGCCAGCAGGGGAGACAGAAGCTCTGGAAACACCATATATTTT
NA TRBJ2-2 TRBV28 NA CASSLSDLTGELFF TGTGCCAGCAGTTTATCCGACCTTACCGGGGAGCTGTTTTTT
NA TRBJ1-2 TRBV5-1 few CASSLAFGGGGGYTF TGCGCCAGCAGCTTGGCCTTCGGCGGGGGTGGTGGCTACACCTTC
NA TRBJ1-6 TRBV6-1 few CASGYSPLHF TGTGCCAGCGGATATTCACCCCTCCACTTT
NA TRBJ2-4 TRBV20-1 NA CSATEGKNIQYF TGCAGTGCTACGGAAGGCAAAAACATTCAGTACTTC
NA TRBJ2-3 TRBV7-9 few CASRSHGDTQYF TGTGCCAGCAGGTCCCATGGGGATACGCAGTATTTT
TRBD2 TRBJ2-1 TRBV7-3 many CASSLTSSGGPHNEQFF TGTGCCAGCAGCTTAACGTCTAGCGGGGGGCCTCACAATGAGCAGTTCTTC
TRBD1 TRBJ2-7 TRBV27 few CASSDRDSSYEQYF TGTGCCAGCAGCGACCGGGACAGCTCCTACGAGCAGTACTTC
NA TRBJ2-3 TRBV3-1 few CASSKTSTKADTQYF TGTGCCAGCAGCAAGACTTCAACGAAAGCAGATACGCAGTATTTT
NA TRBJ1-3 TRBV18 NA CASSPDRSSGNTIYF TGTGCCAGCTCACCGGACCGCAGCTCTGGAAACACCATATATTTT
NA TRBJ2-4 TRBV7-2 few CASSLSINIQYF TGTGCCAGCAGCTTAAGTATCAACATTCAGTACTTC
NA TRBJ2-7 TRBV20-1 few CSARDARATYEQYF TGCAGTGCTAGAGACGCCCGGGCCACCTACGAGCAGTACTTC
NA TRBJ2-5 TRBV28 NA CASRAGQTETQYF TGTGCCAGCAGGGCCGGGCAGACGGAGACCCAGTACTTC
TRBD1 TRBJ2-1 TRBV27 few CASSSRTGYNNEQFF TGTGCCAGCAGTTCCCGGACAGGGTATAATAATGAGCAGTTCTTC
NA TRBJ2-2 TRBV6-1 few CASRNPVRRELFF TGTGCCAGCAGAAACCCGGTCCGTAGGGAGCTGTTTTTT
TRBD2 TRBJ2-3 TRBV29-1 few CSIRRGTSGDTQYF TGCAGCATCCGTCGTGGGACTAGCGGAGATACGCAGTATTTT
NA TRBJ1-2 TRBV20-1 NA CSARPVAGVRYGYTF TGCAGTGCTAGGCCCGTCGCAGGTGTGCGCTATGGCTACACCTTC
NA TRBJ1-6 TRBV28 NA CASSSGTRLNSPLHF TGTGCCAGCAGTTCCGGGACGAGGTTAAATTCACCCCTCCACTTT
NA TRBJ1-6 TRBV27 few CASSTTQYRSPLHF TGTGCCAGCAGTACCACCCAGTACCGTTCACCCCTCCACTTT
NA TRBJ2-1 TRBV2 many CASRRDPGTNEQFF TGTGCCAGCAGGAGGGACCCGGGGACGAATGAGCAGTTCTTC
TRBD2 TRBJ2-5 TRBV15 few CATSSGTSQETQYF TGTGCCACCAGCAGTGGGACTAGTCAAGAGACCCAGTACTTC
NA TRBJ2-3 TRBV5-5 few CASSRETPDHGTQYF TGTGCCAGCAGCAGAGAAACTCCAGATCATGGTACGCAGTATTTT